The source of this TCR beta chain is a study of radiotherapy plus CTLA-4 blockade in lung cancer. Study-wide context: Patients showed objective responses in 15% to 20% of cases and disease control in roughly 34%. The study's findings and limits: Expansion of tumor-derived TCR clones was observed in blood after radiotherapy plus ipilimumab.

Trimming cost V 11 bases and J 7 bases; bases outside gene matches: 17. The CDR3 is 15 residues long. Per germline, CDR1 MNHNS and CDR2 SASEGT. With regard to this clone: Its target is unknown.

The data were produced by immunoSEQ multiplex PCR, yet TCRdb's version contains in-frame clones alone and is incomplete. The sample contains approximately 50,000 clones, about three quarters of which appear only once. Sequenced material: peripheral blood, taken from a patient treated with radiotherapy plus ipilimumab. V and J are TRBV6-1 and TRBJ1-1, with 9 nucleotides matching TRBD1. The sequence was obtained from a human donor with non-small cell lung cancer who had a complete response to radiotherapy plus ipilimumab. Here the CDR3 DNA reads TGTGCCCGACCCCCGTGGGACAGGGATCCGGATGAAGCTTTCTTT. It specifies CARPPWDRDPDEAFF.